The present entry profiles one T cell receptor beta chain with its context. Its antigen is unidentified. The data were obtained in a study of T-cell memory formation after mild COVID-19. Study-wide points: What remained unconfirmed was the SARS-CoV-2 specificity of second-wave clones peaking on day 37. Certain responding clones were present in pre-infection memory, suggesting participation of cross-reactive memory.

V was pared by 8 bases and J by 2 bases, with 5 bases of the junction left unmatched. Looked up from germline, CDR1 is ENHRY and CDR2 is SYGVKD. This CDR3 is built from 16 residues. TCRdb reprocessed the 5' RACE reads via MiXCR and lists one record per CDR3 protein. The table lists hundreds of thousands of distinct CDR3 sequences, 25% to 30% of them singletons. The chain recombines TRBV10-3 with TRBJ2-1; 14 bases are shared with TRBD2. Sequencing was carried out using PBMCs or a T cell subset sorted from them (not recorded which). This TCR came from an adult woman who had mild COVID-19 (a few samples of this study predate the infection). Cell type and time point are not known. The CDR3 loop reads CAIGTSGRSTYNEQFF. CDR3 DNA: TGTGCCATCGGGACTAGCGGGAGATCTACCTACAATGAGCAGTTCTTC.